The next 22 T cell receptor beta chains were all read from a single sample in a study of cytomegalovirus exposure and HLA in healthy donors. PCR used 60 Vbeta primers and 13 Jbeta primers. Using immunoSEQ multiplex PCR, the repertoire was profiled, and TCRdb retains in-frame clones only, with some absent. The sample lists roughly 68,000 clones, roughly 80% occurring once. Sample: PBMCs. Source of these receptors: a woman aged 25 to 45 in good health and CMV-seropositive.

The gene calls are TRBV4-1 and TRBJ2-7; 7 bases match TRBD1. CDR1 and CDR2 (germline): MGHRA, YSYEKL. CDR3 size: 16 residues. Unmatched junction bases numbered 9, after V lost 4 bases and J lost 0 bases. The CDR3 here is CASSPDGTAISYEQYF. As DNA, the CDR3 is TGCGCCAGCAGCCCCGACGGGACAGCTATCTCCTACGAGCAGTACTTC.

The genes are TRBV4-2 and TRBJ2-3, with 7 bases fitting TRBD2. The junction had 8 bases not matched to a gene; V was cut back by 0 bases and J by 2 bases. CDR3 size: 17 residues. The germline V gene has CDR1 LGHNA and CDR2 YNFKEQ. DNA of the CDR3: TGTGCCAGCAGCCAAGATGTGGGGGAGGGATACACAGATACGCAGTATTTT. Encoded protein: CASSQDVGEGYTDTQYF.

This chain uses TRBV5-4 with TRBJ1-2, with 9 bases fitting TRBD1. In germline, CDR1 is SGHNT, CDR2 YYREEE (reference sequence). This CDR3 region has 15 residues. V dropped 0 bases and J dropped 8; count of bases not matched to a gene: 8. CDR3 DNA sequence: TGTGCCAGCAGCTTGGATCTACAGGGGGCAGAGGGCTACACCTTC. It encodes CASSLDLQGAEGYTF.

The chain combines TRBV5-6 with TRBJ1-1; TRBD1 matches 8 bases. Per the germline V gene, CDR1 is SGHDT and CDR2 is YYEEEE. The CDR3 is 17 amino acids. V dropped 1 base and J dropped 4; count of bases not matched to a gene: 12. CDR3 bases: TGTGCCAGCAGCTTGTTTTCAGGGGGCATAATTTTCACTGAAGCTTTCTTT. This encodes CASSLFSGGIIFTEAFF.

This clone came up once. This chain links TRBV6-5 with TRBJ1-6; D might be TRBD1 (6 bases). Germline CDR1 is MNHEY and CDR2 is SVGAGI. V was pared by 6 bases and J by 10 bases, with 19 bases between. This CDR3 is 15 amino acids long. The CDR3 DNA reads TGTGCCAGCAGCCCGGCACAGGGATTCAGCTCACCCCTCCACTTT. It specifies CASSPAQGFSSPLHF.

The chain uses TRBV19 and TRBJ2-1; possibly TRBD1 for D (6 bases). CDR1 and CDR2 (germline): LNHDA, SQIVND (reference sequence). The length of the CDR3 is 16 residues. V lost 3 bases, J lost 3 bases, and 15 bases lay in between. The CDR3 region is CASSMQQGSLYNEQFF. CDR3 nucleotide sequence: TGTGCCAGTAGTATGCAACAGGGATCCCTCTACAATGAGCAGTTCTTC.

V usage is TRBV27 and J usage is TRBJ2-1; 9 bases agree with TRBD2. Germline V gene sequence: CDR1 MNHEY, CDR2 SMNVEV (reference sequence). The CDR3 is 15 residues long. Germline trimming cut 3 bases from V and 4 bases from J; bases unmatched to any gene: 4. For the CDR3, the DNA is TGTGCCAGCAGTTTGGGACTAGCTGGTTACAATGAGCAGTTCTTC. Protein: CASSLGLAGYNEQFF.

The chain combines TRBV21-1 with TRBJ2-3; the table gives TRBD2 as D, unverified against the DNA. TRBV21-1 is an annotated pseudogene. This CDR3 comprises 17 residues. The CDR3 bases are TGTGCCAGCAGCAAAGGGACTAGCGGGAGGGTCACAGATACGCAGTATTTT. Its translation is CASSKGTSGRVTDTQYF.

This clone was recorded only once. The CDR3 protein is CASSTDSEETQYF. Here the CDR3 DNA reads TGTGCCAGTAGTACGGACAGTGAAGAGACCCAGTACTTC. The rearrangement links TRBV19 to TRBJ2-5, with D tentatively TRBD1 (6 bases). Germline V gene lookup returns CDR1 LNHDA and CDR2 SQIVND (reference sequence). The CDR3 covers 13 residues. The ends were cut back, 4 bases at V and 3 bases at J, with 9 bases in the middle.

The rearrangement links TRBV7-9 to TRBJ1-2; D perhaps matches TRBD1 (6 bases). Germline CDR1 is SEHNR and CDR2 is FQNEAQ (reference sequence). The CDR3 is 13 residues long. Trimming pared 0 bases from V and 9 bases from J, leaving 11 bases between. CDR3 nucleotide sequence: TGTGCCAGCAGCTTAGCGCAAGGGGGTAGCTACACCTTC. Encoded protein: CASSLAQGGSYTF.

Points on this clone: One junction end does not reproduce the germline sequence, and a read error may be involved. The chain joins TRBV7-3 to TRBJ2-5; weak D call: TRBD2 (5 bases). This CDR3 region has 14 residues. The germline V gene encodes CDR1 SGHTA and CDR2 FQGTGA. Here the CDR3 reads CASSPSTKQGTQYF. In DNA form, the CDR3 reads TGTGCCAGCAGCCCATCGACTAAGCAAGGGACCCAGTACTTC. Full variable domain (missing parts from reference TRBV7-3 and TRBJ2-5): GAGVSQTPSNKVTEKGKYVELRCDPISGHTALYWYRQSLGQGPEFLIYFQGTGAADDSGLPNDRFFAVRPEGSVSTLKIQRTERGDSAVYLCASSPSTKQGTQYFGPGTRLLVL.

This clone was seen a few times. The V and J genes are TRBV19 and TRBJ2-1, with 9 bases lining up with TRBD2. There are 14 residues in the CDR3. Trimming at V came to 5 bases and at J to 9 bases, leaving 8 bases not matched to a gene. Germline-derived CDR1 and CDR2 are LNHDA and SQIVND (reference sequence). CDR3 nucleotides: TGTGCCAGTAGTCCGCTAGCGGGAAGGGGTGAGCAGTTCTTC. It is translated as CASSPLAGRGEQFF.

The chain couples TRBV23-1 to TRBJ2-6; the D gene is possibly TRBD1 (5 bases). TRBV23-1 is placed among ORFs of uncertain function. The V end was cut by 3 bases, the J end by 4 bases, with 16 bases between. The CDR3 loop spans 17 amino acids. CDR3 DNA sequence: TGCGCCAGCAGTCATTGGAAGGGGCCCGGCGGGGCCAACGTCCTGACTTTC. This sequence encodes CASSHWKGPGGANVLTF.

This chain connects TRBV11-2 to TRBJ2-1, with D unclear. V was pared by 6 bases and J by 5 bases, with 5 bases between. The CDR3 is 11 residues long. In germline, CDR1 is SGHAT, CDR2 FQNNGV. CDR3 coding DNA: TGTGCCAGCAGTTCAAACAATGAGCAGTTCTTC. Translated: CASSSNNEQFF.

In this sample, this clone turned up a few times. The chain joins TRBV11-2 to TRBJ2-6; no reliable D call. Germline CDR1 SGHAT, CDR2 FQNNGV. The CDR3 runs to 17 residues. Trimming took off 4 bases at V and 0 bases at J, with 13 bases between the two ends. The CDR3 spells CASSSYVVRSGANVLTF. The DNA for the CDR3 is TGTGCCAGCAGCTCGTATGTCGTCCGCTCTGGGGCCAACGTCCTGACTTTC. The full variable domain, completed using reference TRBV11-2 and TRBJ2-6, is EAGVAQSPRYKIIEKRQSVAFWCNPISGHATLYWYQQILGQGPKLLIQFQNNGVVDDSQLPKDRFSAERLKGVDSTLKIQPAKLEDSAVYLCASSSYVVRSGANVLTFGAGSRLTVL.

CDR3 bases: TGTGCCAGCAGCCGTCTAGCGGGAGTAGTCACAGATACGCAGTATTTT. Its protein product is CASSRLAGVVTDTQYF. The gene calls are TRBV9 and TRBJ2-3; 10 bases align to TRBD2. Germline V gene data show CDR1 as SGDLS and CDR2 as YYNGEE. This CDR3 contains 16 residues. J gave up 2 bases and V 4 bases, and 7 bases lay outside the gene matches.

In this sample, this clone turned up a few times. The chain is built from TRBV10-1 and TRBJ1-5; tentatively, D is TRBD1 (6 bases). V was shortened by 6 bases and J by 0 bases, with 18 bases between the two germline ends. Germline V lookup: CDR1 WNHNN, CDR2 SYGVQD (reference sequence). The length of the CDR3 is 17 residues. CDR3 sequence: CASRSTGPGNSNQPQHF. CDR3 bases: TGCGCCAGCAGGTCGACAGGCCCCGGGAATAGCAATCAGCCCCAGCATTTT.

The chain has TRBV28 and TRBJ2-7; TRBD1 matches 10 bases. Germline values: CDR1 MDHEN, CDR2 SYDVKM. The CDR3 sequence is 15 residues long. V was pared by 6 bases and J by 3 bases, with 8 bases of the junction left unmatched. This CDR3 reads CASSPRDRGFYEQYF. The CDR3 nucleotides are TGTGCCAGCAGCCCCCGGGACAGGGGTTTCTACGAGCAGTACTTC. The full variable domain, its missing parts supplied by reference TRBV28 and TRBJ2-7, is DVKVTQSSRYLVKRTGEKVFLECVQDMDHENMFWYRQDPGLGLRLIYFSYDVKMKEKGDIPEGYSVSREKKERFSLILESASTNQTSMYLCASSPRDRGFYEQYFGPGTRLTVT.

The CDR3 here is CASRWGQVDTEAFF. As DNA, the CDR3 is TGTGCCAGCAGATGGGGACAGGTAGACACTGAAGCTTTCTTT. The V and J genes are TRBV6-5 and TRBJ1-1; the match to TRBD1 covers 8 bases. Trimming removed 6 bases from V and 3 bases from J; junction bases left unmatched: 6. This CDR3 is built from 14 residues. From germline, CDR1 is MNHEY and CDR2 SVGAGI.

This chain connects TRBV9 to TRBJ1-3; D is ambiguous. Germline assignment: CDR1 SGDLS and CDR2 YYNGEE. V lost 2 bases to trimming and J lost 1 base, with 7 bases between them. This CDR3 region has 14 residues. The CDR3 sequence: CASSVFQSGNTIYF. The CDR3 nucleotides read TGTGCCAGCAGCGTGTTTCAATCTGGAAACACCATATATTTT.

The chain links TRBV10-1 to TRBJ2-1, with 7 positions matching TRBD2. The length of the CDR3 is 15 residues. J lost 7 bases, V lost 7 bases, and 13 bases had no gene match. The germline CDR1 and CDR2 sequences are WNHNN and SYGVQD (reference sequence). The CDR3 loop reads CASNHPTAGVNEQFF. As DNA, the CDR3 is TGCGCCAGCAACCACCCCACGGCGGGAGTAAATGAGCAGTTCTTC.

V is TRBV5-5 and J is TRBJ1-1; the match to TRBD1 covers 10 bases. CDR1 and CDR2 (germline): SGHKS, YYEKEE (reference sequence). V dropped 1 base and J dropped 6; count of bases not matched to a gene: 6. The CDR3 totals 15 residues. The chain's CDR3 is CASSLRTGGYAEAFF. For the CDR3, the DNA is TGTGCCAGCAGCTTGCGGACAGGGGGGTACGCTGAAGCTTTCTTT.